The source of this T cell receptor beta chain is a study of cytomegalovirus exposure and HLA in healthy donors. Trimming stripped 6 bases from V and 3 bases from J, with 11 bases between. Germline V gene sequence: CDR1 MNHEY, CDR2 SVGAGI. This CDR3 is built from 13 residues. PCR primers comprised 60 Vbeta and 13 Jbeta primers. Sequenced by immunoSEQ multiplex PCR; TCRdb stores in-frame clones only, minus some. The table has roughly 190,000 clones, about four fifths seen once. The chain is built from TRBV6-5 and TRBJ1-2; no reliable D call. The sequencing sample was made of PBMCs. This receptor was obtained from a woman in her thirties in good health and CMV-seropositive. CDR3 region: CASRPLFHYGYTF. CDR3 nucleotides: TGTGCCAGCAGGCCACTATTCCACTATGGCTACACCTTC.